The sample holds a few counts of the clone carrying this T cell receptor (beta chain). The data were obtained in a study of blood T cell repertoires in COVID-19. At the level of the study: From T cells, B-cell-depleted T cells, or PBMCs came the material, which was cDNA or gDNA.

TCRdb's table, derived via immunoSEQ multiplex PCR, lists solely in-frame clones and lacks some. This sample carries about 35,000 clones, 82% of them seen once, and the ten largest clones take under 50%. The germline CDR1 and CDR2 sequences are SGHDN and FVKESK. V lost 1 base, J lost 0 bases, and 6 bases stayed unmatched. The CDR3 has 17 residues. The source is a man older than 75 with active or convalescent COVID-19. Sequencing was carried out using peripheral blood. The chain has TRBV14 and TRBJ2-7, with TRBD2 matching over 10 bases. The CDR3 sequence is CASSQAPGLADSYEQYF. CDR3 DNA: TGTGCCAGCAGCCAAGCCCCCGGACTAGCGGACTCCTACGAGCAGTACTTC. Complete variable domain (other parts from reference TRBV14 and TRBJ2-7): EAGVTQFPSHSVIEKGQTVTLRCDPISGHDNLYWYRRVMGKEIKFLLHFVKESKQDESGMPNNRFLAERTGGTYSTLKVQPAELEDSGVYFCASSQAPGLADSYEQYFGPGTRLTVT.